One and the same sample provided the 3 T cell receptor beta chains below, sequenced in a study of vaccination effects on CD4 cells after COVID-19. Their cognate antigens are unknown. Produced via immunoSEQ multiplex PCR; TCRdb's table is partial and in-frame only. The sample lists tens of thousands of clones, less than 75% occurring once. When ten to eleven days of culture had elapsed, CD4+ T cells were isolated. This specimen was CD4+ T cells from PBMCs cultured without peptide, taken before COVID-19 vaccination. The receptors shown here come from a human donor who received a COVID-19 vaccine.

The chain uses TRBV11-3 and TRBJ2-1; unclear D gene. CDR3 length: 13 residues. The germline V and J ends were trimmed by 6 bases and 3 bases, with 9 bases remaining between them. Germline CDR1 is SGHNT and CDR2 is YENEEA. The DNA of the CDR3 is TGTGCCAGCAGTTCCGGGTTCTACAATGAGCAGTTCTTC. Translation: CASSSGFYNEQFF.

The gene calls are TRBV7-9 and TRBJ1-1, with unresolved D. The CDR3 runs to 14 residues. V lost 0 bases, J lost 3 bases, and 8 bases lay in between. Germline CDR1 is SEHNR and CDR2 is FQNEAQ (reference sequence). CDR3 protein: CASSLADWDTEAFF. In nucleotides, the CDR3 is TGTGCCAGCAGCTTAGCAGATTGGGACACTGAAGCTTTCTTT.

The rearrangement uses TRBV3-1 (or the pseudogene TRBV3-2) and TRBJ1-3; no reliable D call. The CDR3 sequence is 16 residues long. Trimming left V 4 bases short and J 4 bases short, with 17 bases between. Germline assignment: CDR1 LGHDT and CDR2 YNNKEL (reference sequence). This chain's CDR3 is CASSPYTNEDGNTIYF. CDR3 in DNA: TGTGCCAGCAGCCCGTACACAAACGAGGACGGAAACACCATATATTTT.